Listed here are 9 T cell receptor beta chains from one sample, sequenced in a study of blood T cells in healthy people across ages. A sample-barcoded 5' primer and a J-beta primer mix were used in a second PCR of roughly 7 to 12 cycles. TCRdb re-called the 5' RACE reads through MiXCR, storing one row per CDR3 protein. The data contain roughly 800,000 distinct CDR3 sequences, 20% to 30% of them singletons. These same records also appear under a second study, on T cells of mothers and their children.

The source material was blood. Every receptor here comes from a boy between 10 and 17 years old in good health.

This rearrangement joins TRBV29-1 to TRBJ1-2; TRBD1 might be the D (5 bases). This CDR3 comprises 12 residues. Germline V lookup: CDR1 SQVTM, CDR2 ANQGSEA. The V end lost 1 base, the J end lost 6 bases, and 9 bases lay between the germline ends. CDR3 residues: CSVEGGENGYTF. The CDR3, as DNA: TGCAGCGTTGAAGGGGGCGAAAATGGCTACACCTTC.

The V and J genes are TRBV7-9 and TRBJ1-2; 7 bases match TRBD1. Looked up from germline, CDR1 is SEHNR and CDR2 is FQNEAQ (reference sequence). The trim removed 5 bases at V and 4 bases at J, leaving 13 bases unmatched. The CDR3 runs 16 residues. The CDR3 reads CASSPPIDRAAYGYTF. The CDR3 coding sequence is TGTGCCAGCAGCCCTCCTATAGACAGGGCAGCCTATGGCTACACCTTC.

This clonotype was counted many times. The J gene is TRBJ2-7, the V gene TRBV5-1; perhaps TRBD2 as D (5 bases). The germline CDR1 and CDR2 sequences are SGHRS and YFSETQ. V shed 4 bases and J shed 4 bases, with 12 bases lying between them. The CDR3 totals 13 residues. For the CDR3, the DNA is TGCGCCAGCAGCCCCGGGGTGGGGTACGAGCAGTACTTC. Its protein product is CASSPGVGYEQYF.

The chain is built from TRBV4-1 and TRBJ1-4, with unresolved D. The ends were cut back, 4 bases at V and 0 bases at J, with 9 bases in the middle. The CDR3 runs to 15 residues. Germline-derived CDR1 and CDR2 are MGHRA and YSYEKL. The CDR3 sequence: CASSLSLATNEKLFF. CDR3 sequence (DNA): TGCGCCAGCAGCCTTTCGTTAGCAACTAATGAAAAACTGTTTTTT.

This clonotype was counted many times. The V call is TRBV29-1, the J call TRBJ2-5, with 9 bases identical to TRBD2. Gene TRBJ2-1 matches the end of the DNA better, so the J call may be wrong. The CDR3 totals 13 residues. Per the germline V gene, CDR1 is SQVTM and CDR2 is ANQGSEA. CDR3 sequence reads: CSVNAGGVGEQFF. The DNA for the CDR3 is TGCAGCGTTAACGCGGGAGGGGTTGGTGAGCAGTTCTTC.

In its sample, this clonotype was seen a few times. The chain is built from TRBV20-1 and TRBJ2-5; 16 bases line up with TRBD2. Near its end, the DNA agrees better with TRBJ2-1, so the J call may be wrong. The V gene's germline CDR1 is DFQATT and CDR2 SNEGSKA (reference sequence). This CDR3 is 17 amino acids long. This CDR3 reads CSAGGTGTSGRAGEQFF. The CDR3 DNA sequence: TGCAGTGCTGGGGGAACCGGGACTAGCGGGAGGGCCGGTGAGCAGTTCTTC.

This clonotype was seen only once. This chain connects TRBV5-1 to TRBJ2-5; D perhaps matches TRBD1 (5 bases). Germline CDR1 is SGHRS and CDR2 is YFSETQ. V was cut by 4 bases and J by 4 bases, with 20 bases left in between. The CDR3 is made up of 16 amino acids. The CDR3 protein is CASSASQTVSRETQYF. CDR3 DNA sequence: TGCGCCAGCAGCGCCAGCCAGACAGTATCTCGAGAGACCCAGTACTTC.

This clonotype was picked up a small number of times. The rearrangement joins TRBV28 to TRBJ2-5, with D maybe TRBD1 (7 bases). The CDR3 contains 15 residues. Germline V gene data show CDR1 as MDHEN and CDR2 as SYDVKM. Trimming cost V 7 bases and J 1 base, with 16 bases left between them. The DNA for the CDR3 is TGTGCCAGCAACATGGGGGGACAGATCCAAGAGACCCAGTACTTC. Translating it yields CASNMGGQIQETQYF. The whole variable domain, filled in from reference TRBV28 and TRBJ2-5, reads DVKVTQSSRYLVKRTGEKVFLECVQDMDHENMFWYRQDPGLGLRLIYFSYDVKMKEKGDIPEGYSVSREKKERFSLILESASTNQTSMYLCASNMGGQIQETQYFGPGTRLLVL.

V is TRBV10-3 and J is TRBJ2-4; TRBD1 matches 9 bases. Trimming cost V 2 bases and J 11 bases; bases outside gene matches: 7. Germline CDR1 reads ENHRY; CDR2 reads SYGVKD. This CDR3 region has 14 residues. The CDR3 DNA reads TGTGCCATCAGTGAGGACAGGGGGTGGATGGTTCAGTACTTC. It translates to CAISEDRGWMVQYF.